The TCR beta chain described here comes from a study of blood T cells in healthy people across ages. Study conclusions and caveats: Higher diversity, along with more naive CD4+ cells, distinguished long-lived donors from aged donors.

A second about 6 to 12 cycle PCR used barcoded and J-beta primers. Carrying 12 random nucleotides, a template-switch adaptor labeled each individual cDNA molecule. TCRdb reprocessed the 5' RACE reads via MiXCR and lists one record per CDR3 protein. The data show 2 million or so distinct CDR3 sequences, around half seen once. Extraction of total RNA produced a minimum of 5.5 micrograms from each sample. CDR1 and CDR2 (germline): MNHEY, SVGAGI. There are 16 residues in the CDR3. This clonotype was found a few times. Its antigen remains unidentified. V is TRBV6-5 and J is TRBJ2-7, with unresolved D. The J call is in doubt because the DNA end fits TRBJ2-5 better. This TCR came from a woman aged 40 to 50 in good health. The source material was blood. CDR3: CASRRIPTGPMKTQYF. The CDR3 DNA is TGTGCCAGCAGACGAATACCGACGGGCCCGATGAAGACCCAGTACTTC.